This T cell receptor (beta chain) stems from a study of blood T cells in healthy people across ages. The trim removed 0 bases at V and 7 bases at J, leaving 9 bases unmatched. The germline V gene encodes CDR1 SQVTM and CDR2 ANQGSEA. The CDR3 has 14 amino acids. A J-beta primer mix and a sample-barcoded 5' primer were used in a second PCR of roughly 6 to 11 cycles. TCRdb processed the 5' RACE reads anew with MiXCR; each CDR3 protein has one entry. This sample yields 1.5 million to 2 million distinct CDR3 sequences, of which roughly 27% are seen a single time; 7% to 9% belongs to the top ten. This TCR was sampled from a woman in her thirties in good health. The J gene is TRBJ2-7, the V gene TRBV29-1, with 7 bases matching TRBD2. Material: blood. The CDR3 spells CSVEDLGGLGEQYF. In DNA form, the CDR3 reads TGCAGCGTTGAAGACCTGGGGGGGTTAGGGGAGCAGTACTTC.